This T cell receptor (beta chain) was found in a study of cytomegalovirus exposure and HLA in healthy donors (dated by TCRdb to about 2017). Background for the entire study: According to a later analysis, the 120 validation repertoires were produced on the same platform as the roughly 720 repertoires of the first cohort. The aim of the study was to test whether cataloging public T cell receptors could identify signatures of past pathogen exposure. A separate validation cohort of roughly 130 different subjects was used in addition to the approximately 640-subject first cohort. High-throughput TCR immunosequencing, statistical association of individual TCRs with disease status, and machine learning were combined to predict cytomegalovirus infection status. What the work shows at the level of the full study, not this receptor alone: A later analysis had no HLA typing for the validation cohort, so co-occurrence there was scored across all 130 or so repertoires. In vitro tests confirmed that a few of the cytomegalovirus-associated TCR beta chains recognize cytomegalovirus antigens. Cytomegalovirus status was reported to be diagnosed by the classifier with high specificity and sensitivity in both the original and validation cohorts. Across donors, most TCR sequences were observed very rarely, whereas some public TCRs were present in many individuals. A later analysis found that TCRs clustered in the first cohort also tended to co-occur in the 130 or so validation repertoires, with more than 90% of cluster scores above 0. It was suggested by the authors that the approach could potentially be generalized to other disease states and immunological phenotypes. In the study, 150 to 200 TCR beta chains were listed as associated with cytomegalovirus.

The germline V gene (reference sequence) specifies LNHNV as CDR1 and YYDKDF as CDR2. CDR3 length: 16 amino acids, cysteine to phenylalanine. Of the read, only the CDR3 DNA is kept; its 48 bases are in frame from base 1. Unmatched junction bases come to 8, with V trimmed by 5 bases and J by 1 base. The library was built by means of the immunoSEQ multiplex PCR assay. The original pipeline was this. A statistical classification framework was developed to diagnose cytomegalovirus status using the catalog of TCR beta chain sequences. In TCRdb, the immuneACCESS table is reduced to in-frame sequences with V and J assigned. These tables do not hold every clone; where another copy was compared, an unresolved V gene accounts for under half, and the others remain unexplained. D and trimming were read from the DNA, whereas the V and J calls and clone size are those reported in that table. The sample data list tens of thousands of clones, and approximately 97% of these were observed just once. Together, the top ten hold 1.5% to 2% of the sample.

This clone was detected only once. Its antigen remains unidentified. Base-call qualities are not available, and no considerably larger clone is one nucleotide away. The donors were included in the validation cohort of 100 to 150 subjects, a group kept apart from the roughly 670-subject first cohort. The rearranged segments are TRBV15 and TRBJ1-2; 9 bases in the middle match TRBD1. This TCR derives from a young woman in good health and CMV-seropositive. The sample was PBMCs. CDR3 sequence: CATSGGTGPDNYGYTF. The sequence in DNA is TGTGCCACCAGCGGTGGGACAGGGCCGGATAACTATGGCTACACCTTC.